This TCR beta chain was captured in a study of cytomegalovirus exposure and HLA in healthy donors. Overall study: The approximately 660 first-cohort repertoires shared a platform with the 120 or so validation repertoires, as reported in a later analysis. Whole-study findings and limits: Cytomegalovirus status, reportedly, was diagnosed with high specificity and sensitivity by the classifier. The investigators catalogued 150 to 200 TCR beta chains as cytomegalovirus-associated.

The germline CDR1 and CDR2 sequences are SGHDN and FVKESK. The junction had 5 bases not matched to a gene; V was cut back by 7 bases and J by 1 base. CDR3 length equals 15 residues. As concerns this clone: What it binds is unknown.

Assay used: immunoSEQ multiplex PCR; TCRdb lists only in-frame clones, some missing. The repertoire includes approximately 130,000 clones, 70% to 90% of them detected once, and about 1.9% sits in the top ten. The sequencing input was PBMCs. The chain combines TRBV14 with TRBJ2-2, with 8 bases identical to TRBD2. This TCR derives from a woman aged 18-30 years in good health and CMV-seronegative. This CDR3 reads CASISLAGNTGELFF. DNA of the CDR3: TGTGCCAGCATATCCCTAGCGGGGAACACCGGGGAGCTGTTTTTT. The variable domain in full, completed from reference TRBV14 and TRBJ2-2, reads EAGVTQFPSHSVIEKGQTVTLRCDPISGHDNLYWYRRVMGKEIKFLLHFVKESKQDESGMPNNRFLAERTGGTYSTLKVQPAELEDSGVYFCASISLAGNTGELFFGEGSRLTVL.